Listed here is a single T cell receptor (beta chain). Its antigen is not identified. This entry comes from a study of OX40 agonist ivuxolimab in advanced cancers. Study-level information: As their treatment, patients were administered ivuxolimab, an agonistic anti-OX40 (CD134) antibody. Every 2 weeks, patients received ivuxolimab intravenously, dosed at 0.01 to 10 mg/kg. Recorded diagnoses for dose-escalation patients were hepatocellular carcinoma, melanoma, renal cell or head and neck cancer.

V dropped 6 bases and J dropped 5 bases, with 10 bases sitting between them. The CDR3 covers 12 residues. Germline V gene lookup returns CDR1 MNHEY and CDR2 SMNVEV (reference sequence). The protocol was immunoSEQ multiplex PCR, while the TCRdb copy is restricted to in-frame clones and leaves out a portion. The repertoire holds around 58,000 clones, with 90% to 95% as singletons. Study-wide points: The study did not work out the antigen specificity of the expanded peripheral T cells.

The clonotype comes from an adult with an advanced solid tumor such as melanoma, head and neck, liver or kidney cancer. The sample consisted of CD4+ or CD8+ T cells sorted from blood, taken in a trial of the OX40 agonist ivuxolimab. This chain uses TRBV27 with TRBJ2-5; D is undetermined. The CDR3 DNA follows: TGTGCCAGCAGCTACCGTGGGGAGACCCAGTACTTC. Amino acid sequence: CASSYRGETQYF.